Included here is one T cell receptor (beta chain) sequence, with context. Its specificity is not known. CDR1 SQVTM and CDR2 ANQGSEA come from the germline V gene. V lost 7 bases, J lost 3 bases, and 15 bases lay in between. This CDR3 is built from 13 residues. This sample was included in a study of CD8 T cells in Susac syndrome. Study summary: Patients with Susac syndrome had blood drawn and were at that point therapy-naive, on corticosteroids, or on intravenous immunoglobulin alone.

From blood CD8+ and CD4+ T cells, the TCR beta chain was sequenced. Random hexamers primed reverse transcription of about 0.5 to 1 ug RNA. The TCR beta CDR3 was amplified by immunoSEQ multiplex PCR across 54 Vbeta, 13 Jbeta. Each CDR3 protein gets one entry after TCRdb re-called the immunoSEQ multiplex PCR reads with MiXCR. Here the sample spans some 190,000 distinct CDR3 sequences, about 95% being singletons. General study points: The study's TCR sequencing and HLA analysis drew on a certain number of individuals. That number was acknowledged as relatively small.

This clonotype was sampled from a human donor with Susac syndrome. The specimen was CD4+ T cells from PBMCs. This chain links TRBV29-1 with TRBJ1-1; D gene uncertain. The CDR3 here is CSAPVKGDTEAFF. As DNA, the CDR3 is TGCAGCGCCCCGGTGAAAGGAGACACTGAAGCTTTCTTT.